The 2 T cell receptor beta chains in this list originate from one sample, sequenced in a study of blood T cell repertoires in COVID-19. Assay used: immunoSEQ multiplex PCR; TCRdb lists only in-frame clones, some missing. The sample shows some 290,000 clones, roughly 91% of them seen only once. Sequencing was performed on peripheral blood. All receptors derive from a woman aged 25 to 45 with COVID-19, enrolled during active disease.

The chain carries TRBV6-5 and TRBJ2-7; 11 nucleotides line up with TRBD1. Germline values: CDR1 MNHEY, CDR2 SVGAGI. The CDR3 covers 15 residues. Unmatched junction bases numbered 9, after V lost 7 bases and J lost 4 bases. The CDR3 sequence is CASTFTGTGGYEQYF. DNA for the CDR3: TGTGCCAGCACCTTTACCGGGACAGGGGGGTACGAGCAGTACTTC.

The rearrangement joins TRBV7-9 to TRBJ2-1, with 11 bases that match TRBD2. V gave up 5 bases and J gave up 4 bases; unmatched junction bases: 4. Germline V CDR1 and CDR2: SEHNR, FQNEAQ (reference sequence). The CDR3 consists of 15 residues. CDR3 nucleotide sequence: TGTGCCAGCAGCCCGACTAGCGGGGAGTACAATGAGCAGTTCTTC. Its protein product is CASSPTSGEYNEQFF.